The 26 T cell receptor beta chains reported below all come from one sample, sequenced in a study of blood T cells in healthy people across ages. The second PCR ran about 6 to 11 cycles with a sample-barcoded 5' primer and J-beta primers. From the 5' RACE reads, TCRdb called clonotypes with MiXCR, one entry per CDR3 protein. This sample has about 640,000 distinct CDR3 sequences, with around 41% found just once. The sequencing input was blood. These receptors originate from a man older than 75 in good health.

This clonotype was recorded at least ten times. V is TRBV7-2 and J is TRBJ2-5; D remains unclear. This CDR3 has 12 residues. Trimming took off 2 bases at V and 4 bases at J, with 5 bases between the two ends. In germline, CDR1 is SGHTA, CDR2 FQGNSA. The CDR3 sequence: CASSLMSETQYF. In DNA form, the CDR3 reads TGTGCCAGCAGCTTAATGTCAGAGACCCAGTACTTC.

In its sample, this clonotype was seen once. A much larger clone differs from this one at a single base, so this may be a read error. This chain uses TRBV4-3 with TRBJ2-7; D call uncertain. This CDR3 comprises 14 residues. CDR1 is LGHNA, CDR2 YSLEER, per germline. V was trimmed by 0 bases and J by 2 bases, leaving 8 bases between them. CDR3 in DNA: TGCGCCAGCAGCCAAGACCACGGACCCTACGAGCAGTACTTC. This codes for CASSQDHGPYEQYF.

This chain connects TRBV25-1 to TRBJ2-1, with 11 positions matching TRBD2. The germline CDR1 and CDR2 sequences are MGHDK and SYGVNS. This CDR3 has 16 residues. V was pared by 1 base and J by 9 bases, with 8 bases of the junction left unmatched. The CDR3 region is CASSEFLAGGQGEQFF. The CDR3 region has the DNA TGTGCCAGCAGTGAATTCCTAGCGGGGGGCCAAGGTGAGCAGTTCTTC.

Ten or more counts support this clonotype. The V gene is TRBV6-5, the J gene TRBJ2-7; 10 bases align to TRBD1. There are 14 residues in the CDR3. Germline CDR1 MNHEY, CDR2 SVGAGI. With 5 bases clipped from V and 5 bases from J, the junction kept 6 bases outside the gene matches. CDR3 amino acids: CASSPSGTGDEQYF. CDR3 sequence (DNA): TGTGCCAGCAGTCCTTCCGGGACAGGGGACGAGCAGTACTTC.

This clonotype was seen ten or more times. The chain joins TRBV27 to TRBJ2-5, with D possibly TRBD2 on 5 matching bases. Germline assignment: CDR1 MNHEY and CDR2 SMNVEV (reference sequence). CDR3 length equals 15 residues. Trimming left V 10 bases short and J 2 bases short, with 20 bases between. For the CDR3, the DNA is TGTGCCACGCGAAGCATGCGTCGGGAACAAGAGACCCAGTACTTC. This translates into CATRSMRREQETQYF.

This sequence joins TRBV28 and TRBJ1-2; the match to TRBD1 covers 10 bases. CDR1 and CDR2 (germline): MDHEN, SYDVKM. The CDR3 runs 15 residues. J lost 5 bases, V lost 2 bases, and 5 bases had no gene match. The CDR3 nucleotides read TGTGCCAGCAGTTTAGACAGGGGGCGGTTTTATGGCTACACCTTC. Its translation: CASSLDRGRFYGYTF.

The gene calls are TRBV6-2 or TRBV6-3 and TRBJ1-1; 9 positions agree with TRBD1. V gave up 5 bases and J gave up 4 bases; unmatched junction bases: 5. The CDR3 spans 14 residues. Germline V gives CDR1 MNHEY, CDR2 SVGEGT. The CDR3 reads CASSQTGGVTEAFF. The CDR3, as DNA: TGTGCCAGCAGTCAAACAGGGGGCGTCACTGAAGCTTTCTTT.

This clonotype was counted a few times. V usage is TRBV15 and J usage is TRBJ2-7; 13 nucleotides match TRBD2. The CDR3 has 16 amino acids. With 1 base clipped from V and 5 bases from J, the junction kept 5 bases outside the gene matches. CDR1 and CDR2 (germline): LNHNV, YYDKDF (reference sequence). CDR3 loop: CATSRGTSGSQDEQYF. Here the CDR3 DNA reads TGTGCCACCAGCAGAGGGACTAGCGGGAGTCAGGACGAGCAGTACTTC.

This clonotype was counted a few times. V gene TRBV7-2 combines with J gene TRBJ2-3; D call uncertain. Trimming left V 1 base short and J 1 base short, with 12 bases between. The CDR3 contains 16 residues. The V gene's germline CDR1 is SGHTA and CDR2 FQGNSA. The CDR3 DNA reads as TGTGCCAGCAGCTTAGTAGGGCTAGTTGGCACAGATACGCAGTATTTT. Translated, it gives CASSLVGLVGTDTQYF. The entire variable domain, with the rest obtained from reference TRBV7-2 and TRBJ2-3, is as follows: GAGVSQSPSNKVTEKGKDVELRCDPISGHTALYWYRQSLGQGLEFLIYFQGNSAPDKSGLPSDRFSAERTGGSVSTLTIQRTQQEDSAVYLCASSLVGLVGTDTQYFGPGTRLTVL.

This clonotype came up many times. The rearrangement joins TRBV4-3 to TRBJ2-5, with a weak D call TRBD2 (6 bases). The germline V gene has CDR1 LGHNA and CDR2 YSLEER. V dropped 1 base and J dropped 2 bases, with 20 bases sitting between them. CDR3 length equals 18 residues. For the CDR3, the DNA is TGCGCCAGCAGCCAAGCATCCTTTTCGAGCGGGCTACAAGAGACCCAGTACTTC. This translates into CASSQASFSSGLQETQYF.

The rearrangement uses TRBV2 and TRBJ2-1; the D gene is possibly TRBD2 (5 bases). Trimming removed 7 bases from V and 7 bases from J, with 17 bases in between. CDR3 length equals 14 residues. Germline loops: CDR1 SNHLY, CDR2 FYNNEI. In DNA, the CDR3 is TGTGCCAGCACTGAGGTAGCGAGGAGGAATGAGCAGTTCTTC. Residues: CASTEVARRNEQFF.

This clonotype was seen only a few times. This rearrangement joins TRBV11-2 to TRBJ2-3, with 7 bases that match TRBD1. V was pared by 5 bases and J by 0 bases, with 8 bases of the junction left unmatched. The germline CDR1 and CDR2 sequences are SGHAT and FQNNGV. The CDR3 has 16 amino acids. The CDR3 loop reads CASSPRTGQSTDTQYF. The DNA of the CDR3 is TGTGCCAGCAGCCCCCGGACAGGCCAGAGCACAGATACGCAGTATTTT.

The genes are TRBV29-1 and TRBJ2-2; 11 bases line up with TRBD1. The CDR3 runs to 14 residues. In germline, CDR1 is SQVTM, CDR2 ANQGSEA. Trimming removed 4 bases from V and 8 bases from J; junction bases left unmatched: 6. CDR3 protein: CSVGRTGGGGELFF. The CDR3 DNA is TGCAGCGTTGGTCGGACAGGGGGCGGAGGGGAGCTGTTTTTT.

The chain combines TRBV20-1 with TRBJ2-5; 10 bases line up with TRBD2. Germline CDR1 and CDR2: DFQATT and SNEGSKA (reference sequence). The CDR3 contains 14 residues. The trim removed 6 bases at V and 7 bases at J, leaving 11 bases unmatched. In DNA form, the CDR3 reads TGCAGTGCCGCCCGCACTAGCGGGAAAGGGACCCAGTACTTC. This codes for CSAARTSGKGTQYF.

This clonotype was detected a few times. The chain combines TRBV5-1 with TRBJ2-7; D is possibly TRBD1 (6 bases). Germline CDR1 SGHRS, CDR2 YFSETQ. The CDR3 extends over 15 amino acids. Trimming pared 0 bases from V and 5 bases from J, leaving 15 bases between. The CDR3 is CASSLETGRTDEQYF. CDR3 nucleotides: TGCGCCAGCAGCTTGGAAACAGGGAGAACCGACGAGCAGTACTTC.

The rearrangement links TRBV9 to TRBJ2-2, with 12 bases that match TRBD1. Germline loops: CDR1 SGDLS, CDR2 YYNGEE. The J segment lost 4 bases and the V segment lost 3 bases, leaving 7 bases of the junction unmatched. This CDR3 region has 17 residues. This CDR3 is CASSAPPGQGATGELFF. The CDR3, as DNA: TGTGCCAGCAGCGCCCCTCCGGGACAGGGGGCCACCGGGGAGCTGTTTTTT.

This clonotype showed up just once. The chain recombines TRBV12-5 with TRBJ1-2, with 7 bases that match TRBD1. This CDR3 comprises 15 residues. CDR1 is LGHNT and CDR2 is FRNRAP in the germline V gene. The junction had 8 bases not matched to a gene; V was cut back by 5 bases and J by 2 bases. CDR3 in amino acids: CASGDTYRGNYGYTF. The CDR3 DNA reads TGTGCTAGTGGTGATACATACAGGGGAAACTATGGCTACACCTTC.

This chain links TRBV10-3 with TRBJ1-2; D perhaps matches TRBD1 (5 bases). Germline lookup yields CDR1 ENHRY and CDR2 SYGVKD. This CDR3 has 15 residues. V dropped 2 bases and J dropped 4 bases, with 14 bases sitting between them. The CDR3 DNA reads TGTGCCATCAGTGAGCCGAACCGGGGCCCCTATGGCTACACCTTC. Translated: CAISEPNRGPYGYTF.

The chain is built from TRBV28 and TRBJ1-1, with D perhaps TRBD1 (5 bases). Between the trimmed V and J ends, which lost 4 bases and 5 bases, there was a span of 17 bases. The CDR3 contains 15 residues. Per the germline V gene, CDR1 is MDHEN and CDR2 is SYDVKM. The DNA for the CDR3 is TGTGCCAGCAGTTCCAAGGGGACCGTCAGGACTGAAGCTTTCTTT. It translates to CASSSKGTVRTEAFF.

This clonotype was counted only a few times. The chain uses TRBV4-1 and TRBJ2-4; TRBD1 is a possible D gene (6 bases). Germline V gene lookup returns CDR1 MGHRA and CDR2 YSYEKL. The germline V and J ends were trimmed by 3 bases and 10 bases, with 16 bases remaining between them. The CDR3 is 14 amino acids. The CDR3 DNA follows: TGCGCCAGCAGCCAGATCCGGGACAACCTGATTCAGTACTTC. Residues: CASSQIRDNLIQYF.

The chain is built from TRBV30 and TRBJ1-1; perhaps TRBD1 as D (5 bases). The CDR3 covers 12 residues. The germline gives CDR1 GTSNPN, CDR2 SVGIG (reference sequence). V was shortened by 4 bases and J by 5 bases, with 11 bases between the two germline ends. In nucleotides, the CDR3 is TGTGCCTGGACAGGGACTTATACTGAAGCTTTCTTT. It encodes CAWTGTYTEAFF.

This clonotype occurred a few times. This chain joins TRBV20-1 and TRBJ2-5, with 7 bases lining up with TRBD1. The CDR3 covers 14 residues. The trim removed 1 base at V and 3 bases at J, leaving 5 bases unmatched. Germline CDR1 is DFQATT and CDR2 is SNEGSKA (reference sequence). The DNA of the CDR3 is TGCAGTGCTAGAGGAGGGACAGCTAAAGAGACCCAGTACTTC. It specifies CSARGGTAKETQYF.

CDR3 DNA sequence: TGTGCCAGCAGCTGGGGCGCAGACTTTAACTATGGCTACACCTTC. Translation: CASSWGADFNYGYTF. The V call is TRBV7-8, the J call TRBJ1-2, with a possible D match to TRBD1 (5 bases). The CDR3 extends over 15 amino acids. Trimming pared 4 bases from V and 1 base from J, leaving 13 bases between. In germline, CDR1 is SGHVS, CDR2 FQNEAQ.

This clonotype was found a few times. The chain couples TRBV2 to TRBJ2-5; D unclear. The CDR3 length is 12 residues. Germline assignment: CDR1 SNHLY and CDR2 FYNNEI. V was trimmed by 7 bases and J by 3 bases, leaving 9 bases between them. CDR3 loop: CASMKSKETQYF. CDR3 DNA: TGTGCCAGCATGAAAAGTAAAGAGACCCAGTACTTC. Full variable domain (outside the CDR3, taken from reference TRBV2 and TRBJ2-5): EPEVTQTPSHQVTQMGQEVILRCVPISNHLYFYWYRQILGQKVEFLVSFYNNEISEKSEIFDDQFSVERPDGSNFTLKIRSTKLEDSAMYFCASMKSKETQYFGPGTRLLVL.

This clonotype was counted a few times. V is TRBV28 and J is TRBJ1-2, with 10 nucleotides matching TRBD1. V shed 6 bases, J shed 3 bases, and the junction held 7 bases outside the gene matches. Germline V gene data show CDR1 as MDHEN and CDR2 as SYDVKM. This CDR3 is 15 amino acids long. Here the CDR3 DNA reads TGTGCCAGCAGCCTCCTTGGGACAGGGGACTATGGCTACACCTTC. Encoded protein: CASSLLGTGDYGYTF.

This chain connects TRBV18 to TRBJ2-1; TRBD2 matches 10 bases. V shed 0 bases, J shed 4 bases, and the junction held 3 bases outside the gene matches. CDR1 is KGHSH, CDR2 LQKENI, per germline. CDR3 length: 16 residues. Here the CDR3 reads CASSPPWTSGYNEQFF. The DNA of the CDR3 is TGTGCCAGCTCACCACCCTGGACTAGCGGTTACAATGAGCAGTTCTTC.